The 21 T cell receptor beta chains given below trace back to one sample, sequenced in a study of cytomegalovirus exposure and HLA in healthy donors. The PCR made use of 60 Vbeta and 13 Jbeta primers. This table comes from immunoSEQ multiplex PCR, and its TCRdb copy is limited to in-frame clones, with some not included. The sample has some 100,000 clones, 76% seen once. Specimen: PBMCs. The receptors were gathered from a middle-aged woman in good health and CMV-seropositive.

This clone has only a few counts. The V and J genes are TRBV4-1 and TRBJ1-4; 7 bases line up with TRBD1. Germline V gene lookup returns CDR1 MGHRA and CDR2 YSYEKL. This CDR3 is built from 13 residues. After removal of 5 bases from V and 8 bases from J, the junction contained 5 bases not matched to a gene. The CDR3 protein is CASSDRVNEKLFF. The DNA of the CDR3 is TGCGCCAGCAGCGACAGGGTAAACGAAAAACTGTTTTTT.

The V call is TRBV27, the J call TRBJ1-6; no firm D call. CDR1 MNHEY and CDR2 SMNVEV come from the germline V gene (reference sequence). This CDR3 is built from 13 residues. Trimming shortened V by 7 bases and J by 8 bases, and 12 bases separated the two germline ends. This CDR3 is CASKAGDYSPLHF. Here the CDR3 DNA reads TGTGCCAGCAAGGCAGGCGATTATTCACCCCTCCACTTT.

V usage is TRBV18 and J usage is TRBJ2-5; the D is unclear. V shed 3 bases and J shed 4 bases, with 12 bases lying between them. Germline-derived CDR1 and CDR2 are KGHSH and LQKENI. CDR3 length: 14 amino acids. CDR3 sequence (DNA): TGTGCCAGCTCACCTAGCCTAGAAGGAGAGACCCAGTACTTC. It encodes CASSPSLEGETQYF.

The chain recombines TRBV5-4 with TRBJ1-2; 7 positions agree with TRBD1. CDR1 SGHNT and CDR2 YYREEE come from the germline V gene (reference sequence). The CDR3 length is 13 residues. The V segment lost 1 base and the J segment 8 bases; nucleotides outside the gene matches: 5. The CDR3 nucleotides read TGTGCCAGCAGCTTGAGACAGGGTGGCGGCTACACCTTC. It specifies CASSLRQGGGYTF. The entire variable domain, with the rest obtained from reference TRBV5-4 and TRBJ1-2, is as follows: ETGVTQSPTHLIKTRGQQVTLRCSSQSGHNTVSWYQQALGQGPQFIFQYYREEENGRGNFPPRFSGLQFPNYSSELNVNALELDDSALYLCASSLRQGGGYTFGSGTRLTVV.

This rearrangement joins TRBV29-1 to TRBJ2-2; maybe TRBD2 (5 bases). The CDR3 contains 13 residues. Trimming stripped 4 bases from V and 5 bases from J, with 11 bases between. The germline CDR1 and CDR2 sequences are SQVTM and ANQGSEA. The DNA of the CDR3 is TGCAGCGTTGTTGGAGGAGCTACCGGGGAGCTGTTTTTT. As protein: CSVVGGATGELFF.

The chain is built from TRBV6-6 and TRBJ1-2; D possibly corresponds to TRBD1 (6 bases). V lost 6 bases and J lost 4, with 12 bases in between. CDR1 is MNHNY, CDR2 SVGAGI, per germline (reference sequence). This CDR3 spans 13 amino acids. The chain's CDR3 is CASSTRQAYGYTF. Here the CDR3 DNA reads TGTGCCAGCAGCACTAGACAGGCCTATGGCTACACCTTC.

The chain links TRBV5-4 to TRBJ2-5; TRBD1 might be the D (6 bases). Germline CDR1 and CDR2: SGHNT and YYREEE (reference sequence). Trimming took off 3 bases at V and 1 base at J, with 10 bases between the two ends. This CDR3 spans 14 amino acids. The CDR3 here is CASSSRDTQETQYF. CDR3 in DNA: TGTGCCAGCAGCTCACGGGACACCCAAGAGACCCAGTACTTC.

The gene calls are TRBV6-5 and TRBJ2-7; TRBD1 might be the D (6 bases). V shed 2 bases and J shed 3 bases, with 11 bases lying between them. This CDR3 comprises 14 residues. Germline CDR1 MNHEY, CDR2 SVGAGI. CDR3 bases: TGTGCCAGCAGTTACGCGGACAGAATCTACGAGCAGTACTTC. It translates to CASSYADRIYEQYF.

This clone has only one observation. V gene TRBV5-1 combines with J gene TRBJ1-2; maybe TRBD1 (6 bases). CDR3 length equals 13 residues. The germline gives CDR1 SGHRS, CDR2 YFSETQ. V was clipped by 5 bases and J by 4 bases, with 12 bases between them. The CDR3 sequence: CASSSTGSYGYTF. The CDR3 coding sequence is TGCGCCAGCAGTTCAACAGGGAGCTATGGCTACACCTTC.

The chain uses TRBV6-5 and TRBJ1-1, with D possibly TRBD1 on 5 matching bases. This CDR3 is 11 amino acids long. Trimming left V 5 bases short and J 9 bases short, with 10 bases between. Germline CDR1 reads MNHEY; CDR2 reads SVGAGI. The CDR3 region has the DNA TGTGCCAGCAGTACAGGAGCTCAAGCTTTCTTT. This gives the protein CASSTGAQAFF.

A single count supports this clone. The CDR3 bases are TGTGCCAGCAGCCCCTTAGCGGCAGGAGCTTTGGGAGGTGAAGCTTTCTTT. Translation: CASSPLAAGALGGEAFF. The chain links TRBV4-2 to TRBJ1-1; D gene uncertain. The V gene's germline CDR1 is LGHNA and CDR2 YNFKEQ. The CDR3 consists of 17 residues. V lost 4 bases, J lost 7 bases, and 25 bases lay in between.

The rearrangement joins TRBV5-6 to TRBJ2-5; D perhaps matches TRBD1 (6 bases). Germline V gives CDR1 SGHDT, CDR2 YYEEEE. There are 12 residues in the CDR3. Deletions cut 3 bases from V and 11 bases from J, with 14 bases between. The CDR3 protein is CASSSGQLSQYF. In DNA form, the CDR3 reads TGTGCCAGCAGCTCTGGACAGCTTTCTCAGTACTTC.

The rearrangement uses TRBV30 and TRBJ1-4, with 9 bases identical to TRBD1. The CDR3 length is 15 residues. The trim removed 1 base at V and 5 bases at J, leaving 5 bases unmatched. From germline, CDR1 is GTSNPN and CDR2 SVGIG (reference sequence). The CDR3 region is CAWSAGTGKNEKLFF. CDR3 DNA: TGTGCCTGGAGTGCCGGGACAGGGAAAAATGAAAAACTGTTTTTT. The full variable domain, completed using reference TRBV30 and TRBJ1-4, is SQTIHQWPATLVQPVGSPLSLECTVEGTSNPNLYWYRQAAGRGLQLLFYSVGIGQISSEVPQNLSASRPQDRQFILSSKKLLLSDSGFYLCAWSAGTGKNEKLFFGSGTQLSVL.

The V and J genes are TRBV6-1 and TRBJ1-2, with TRBD1 matching 7 bases. Per germline, CDR1 MNHNS and CDR2 SASEGT. V shed 0 bases, J shed 5 bases, and the junction held 3 bases outside the gene matches. The CDR3 runs 14 residues. CDR3 coding DNA: TGTGCCAGCAGTGAAGCAGGGGGCGCGTATGGCTACACCTTC. Translation gives CASSEAGGAYGYTF.

The J gene is TRBJ1-6, the V gene TRBV4-1, with a tentative D call TRBD1 (6 bases). CDR1 and CDR2 from the germline V gene are MGHRA and YSYEKL. V lost 0 bases to trimming and J lost 7 bases, with 19 bases between them. The length of the CDR3 is 18 residues. As DNA, the CDR3 is TGCGCCAGCAGCCAAGAAACGGGTCAGTGGCAGGGGAATTCACCCCTCCACTTT. The encoded protein is CASSQETGQWQGNSPLHF.

This clone has just a few counts. The V and J genes are TRBV5-1 and TRBJ1-2, with 10 bases fitting TRBD1. CDR1 is SGHRS, CDR2 YFSETQ, per germline. The junction had 5 bases not matched to a gene; V was cut back by 3 bases and J by 6 bases. This CDR3 has 14 residues. The CDR3 DNA reads TGCGCCAGCAGCTCGCGGGACAGGGGAAATGGCTACACCTTC. Its translation is CASSSRDRGNGYTF.

This clone was detected only a few times. V is TRBV30 and J is TRBJ2-7, with TRBD2 matching 12 bases. The germline V gene has CDR1 GTSNPN and CDR2 SVGIG (reference sequence). Trimming cost V 0 bases and J 1 base; bases outside gene matches: 10. The CDR3 covers 18 residues. The CDR3 sequence: CAWSVPPELAGGSYEQYF. The CDR3 DNA is TGTGCCTGGAGTGTACCCCCCGAACTAGCGGGGGGATCCTACGAGCAGTACTTC.

The chain joins TRBV7-2 to TRBJ2-3; D might be TRBD2 (7 bases). This CDR3 has 15 amino acids. Germline values: CDR1 SGHTA, CDR2 FQGNSA. Trimming took 0 bases from V and 4 from J, leaving 11 bases between them. The CDR3: CASSLARGASDTQYF. CDR3 nucleotides: TGTGCCAGCAGCTTAGCTCGGGGGGCATCAGATACGCAGTATTTT.

The V and J genes are TRBV5-4 and TRBJ2-1; 7 bases are shared with TRBD1. The J segment lost 0 bases and the V segment lost 2 bases, leaving 8 bases of the junction unmatched. Germline CDR1 SGHNT, CDR2 YYREEE (reference sequence). The CDR3 covers 17 residues. DNA of the CDR3: TGTGCCAGCAGCTTTCTCCTGGGACAGAGCTCCTACAATGAGCAGTTCTTC. Protein sequence: CASSFLLGQSSYNEQFF.

The V gene is TRBV6-5, the J gene TRBJ2-7; 10 positions match TRBD1. Germline V gene lookup returns CDR1 MNHEY and CDR2 SVGAGI. The CDR3 is 16 residues long. With 2 bases clipped from V and 7 bases from J, the junction kept 11 bases outside the gene matches. CDR3 DNA sequence: TGTGCCAGCAGTTACGCCCGGACAGGGGGGAAAGGAGAGCAGTACTTC. Its protein is CASSYARTGGKGEQYF.

The chain links TRBV7-9 to TRBJ1-4, with 11 bases identical to TRBD1. Per germline, CDR1 SEHNR and CDR2 FQNEAQ (reference sequence). This CDR3 comprises 14 residues. Losses at the gene ends were 4 bases for V and 8 bases for J; bases not matched to a gene: 3. The CDR3 region is CASSSGQGGEKLFF. The CDR3 DNA reads TGTGCCAGCAGCTCGGGACAGGGGGGCGAAAAACTGTTTTTT.